Following are 2 T cell receptor beta chains from one sample sequenced in a study of T cell repertoires in cytomegalovirus infection. No cognate antigen is known for these TCRs. A single record per CDR3 protein comes from TCRdb applying MiXCR to the reads. The top ten clones hold around 13% of a sample with 750,000 to 950,000 distinct CDR3 sequences, almost 30% of them seen once. Sequenced material: cultured CD8+ T cells from PBMCs, taken from culture after CMV antigen stimulation. All receptors come from a human donor in good health (CMV status not recorded). Some clones in this sample may be carry-over from other donors' samples.

Many counts were recorded for this clonotype. The V gene is TRBV11-2, the J gene TRBJ2-2, with D maybe TRBD1 (6 bases). The CDR3 spans 15 residues. Trimming cost V 1 base and J 3 bases, with 9 bases left between them. CDR1 SGHAT and CDR2 FQNNGV come from the germline V gene. The CDR3 DNA reads TGTGCCAGCAGCTTAGCGAGGGGGTACACCGGGGAGCTGTTTTTT. Its translation: CASSLARGYTGELFF. Combining the CDR3 with reference TRBV11-2 and TRBJ2-2 gives the whole variable domain EAGVAQSPRYKIIEKRQSVAFWCNPISGHATLYWYQQILGQGPKLLIQFQNNGVVDDSQLPKDRFSAERLKGVDSTLKIQPAKLEDSAVYLCASSLARGYTGELFFGEGSRLTVL.

This clonotype was seen only a few times. The V call is TRBV6-5, the J call TRBJ2-2; no definite D call. The germline V gene encodes CDR1 MNHEY and CDR2 SVGAGI. Trimming cost V 4 bases and J 5 bases, with 8 bases left between them. CDR3 size: 13 residues. CDR3 amino acids: CASSSGWTGELFF. The CDR3 nucleotides are TGTGCCAGCAGTTCCGGGTGGACCGGGGAGCTGTTTTTT.